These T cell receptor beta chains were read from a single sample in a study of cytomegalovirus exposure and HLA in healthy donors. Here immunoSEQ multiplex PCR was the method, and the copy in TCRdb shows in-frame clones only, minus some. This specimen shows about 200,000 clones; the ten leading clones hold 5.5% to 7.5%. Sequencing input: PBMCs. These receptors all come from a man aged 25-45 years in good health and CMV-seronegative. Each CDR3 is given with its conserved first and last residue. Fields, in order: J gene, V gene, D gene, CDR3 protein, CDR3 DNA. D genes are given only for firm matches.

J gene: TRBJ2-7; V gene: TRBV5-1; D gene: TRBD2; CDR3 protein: CASTATSGSGEQYF; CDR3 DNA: TGCGCCAGCACCGCGACTAGCGGGAGTGGTGAGCAGTACTTC
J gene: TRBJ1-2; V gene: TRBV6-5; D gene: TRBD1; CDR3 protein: CASSYSVTGGTYGYTF; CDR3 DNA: TGTGCCAGCAGTTACTCGGTGACAGGGGGCACCTATGGCTACACCTTC
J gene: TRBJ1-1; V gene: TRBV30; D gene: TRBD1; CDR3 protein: CAWTPWTGDTEAFF; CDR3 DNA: TGTGCCTGGACCCCGTGGACAGGGGACACTGAAGCTTTCTTT
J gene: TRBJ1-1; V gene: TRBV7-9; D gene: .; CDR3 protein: CASSRTNTEAFF; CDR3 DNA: TGTGCCAGCAGCCGGACTAACACTGAAGCTTTCTTT
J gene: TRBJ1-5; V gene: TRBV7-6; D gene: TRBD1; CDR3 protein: CASSLGTGGNQPQHF; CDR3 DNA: TGTGCCAGCAGCTTGGGGACAGGGGGTAATCAGCCCCAGCATTTT
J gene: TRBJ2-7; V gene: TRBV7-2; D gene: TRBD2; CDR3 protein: CASSLGGGGLPYEQYF; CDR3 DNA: TGTGCCAGCAGCTTAGGCGGGGGGGGGTTACCGTACGAGCAGTACTTC
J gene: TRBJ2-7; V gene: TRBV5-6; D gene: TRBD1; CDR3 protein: CASSLAPGTGLYEQYF; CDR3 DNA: TGTGCCAGCAGCTTGGCTCCTGGGACAGGGTTATACGAGCAGTACTTC
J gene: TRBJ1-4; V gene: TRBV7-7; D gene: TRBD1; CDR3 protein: CASSPDQGAVGKLFF; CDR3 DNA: TGTGCCAGCAGCCCAGATCAGGGGGCGGTAGGAAAACTGTTTTTT
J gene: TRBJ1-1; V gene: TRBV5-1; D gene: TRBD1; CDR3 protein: CASSQQGQGEAEAFF; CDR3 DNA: TGCGCCAGCAGCCAACAAGGACAGGGGGAGGCTGAAGCTTTCTTT
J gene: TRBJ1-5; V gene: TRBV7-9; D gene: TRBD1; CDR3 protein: CASSQTGGSNQPQHF; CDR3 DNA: TGTGCCAGCAGCCAAACAGGGGGTAGCAATCAGCCCCAGCATTTT
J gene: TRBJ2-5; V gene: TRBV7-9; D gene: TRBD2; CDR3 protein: CASRAGGAYPETQYF; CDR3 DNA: TGTGCCAGCAGGGCCGGGGGGGCTTACCCAGAGACCCAGTACTTC
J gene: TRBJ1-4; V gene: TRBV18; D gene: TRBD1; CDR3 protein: CASSPGTGREKLFF; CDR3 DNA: TGTGCCAGCTCACCCGGGACAGGTCGTGAAAAACTGTTTTTT
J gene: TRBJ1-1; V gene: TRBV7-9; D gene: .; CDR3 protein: CASSRYSNPEAFF; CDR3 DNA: TGTGCCAGCAGCCGCTACTCCAACCCTGAAGCTTTCTTT
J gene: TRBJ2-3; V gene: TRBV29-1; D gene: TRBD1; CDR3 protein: CSHGQGTDTQYF; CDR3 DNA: TGCAGCCATGGACAGGGGACAGATACGCAGTATTTT
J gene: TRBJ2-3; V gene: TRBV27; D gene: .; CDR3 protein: CASSTDLNGDTQYF; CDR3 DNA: TGTGCCAGCAGTACCGACCTCAACGGGGATACGCAGTATTTT
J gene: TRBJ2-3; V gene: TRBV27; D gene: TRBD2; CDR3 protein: CASSVLAGVGTDTQYF; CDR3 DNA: TGTGCCAGCAGCGTACTAGCGGGAGTTGGCACAGATACGCAGTATTTT
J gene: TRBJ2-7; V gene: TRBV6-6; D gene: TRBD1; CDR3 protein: CASSPDRDSYEQYF; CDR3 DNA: TGTGCCAGCAGTCCGGACAGGGACTCCTACGAGCAGTACTTC
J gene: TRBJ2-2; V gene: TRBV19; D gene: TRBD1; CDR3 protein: CASSWDSANTGELFF; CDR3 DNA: TGTGCCAGTAGCTGGGACAGCGCGAACACCGGGGAGCTGTTTTTT
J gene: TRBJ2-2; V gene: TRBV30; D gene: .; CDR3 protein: CAWSVMAITGELFF; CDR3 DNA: TGTGCCTGGAGTGTAATGGCCATCACCGGGGAGCTGTTTTTT
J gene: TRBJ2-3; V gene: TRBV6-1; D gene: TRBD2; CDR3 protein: CASTGGTGTDTQYF; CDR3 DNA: TGTGCCAGCACGGGGGGGACGGGCACAGATACGCAGTATTTT
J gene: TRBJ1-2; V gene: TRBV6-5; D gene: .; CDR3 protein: CASSYSSSPYYGYTF; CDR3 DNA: TGTGCCAGCAGTTACTCGTCGTCCCCTTACTATGGCTACACCTTC
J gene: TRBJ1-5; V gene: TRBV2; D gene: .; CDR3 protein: CASREQGSQPQHF; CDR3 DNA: TGTGCCAGCAGAGAGCAGGGGTCTCAGCCCCAGCATTTT
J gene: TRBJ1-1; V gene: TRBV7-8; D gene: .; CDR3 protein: CASSLGAAEAFF; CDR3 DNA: TGTGCCAGCAGCTTAGGGGCAGCCGAAGCTTTCTTT
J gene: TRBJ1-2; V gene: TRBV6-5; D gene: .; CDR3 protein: CASSRGFYGYTF; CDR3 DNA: TGTGCCAGCAGCAGGGGTTTCTATGGCTACACCTTC
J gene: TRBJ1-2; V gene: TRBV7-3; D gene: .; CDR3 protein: CASSLDTGYGYTF; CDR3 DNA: TGTGCCAGCAGCTTAGACACTGGCTATGGCTACACCTTC
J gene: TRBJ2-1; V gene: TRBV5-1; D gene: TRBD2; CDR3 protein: CASSSLGEGHDEQFF; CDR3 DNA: TGCGCCAGCAGCTCGTTGGGGGAGGGCCACGATGAGCAGTTCTTC
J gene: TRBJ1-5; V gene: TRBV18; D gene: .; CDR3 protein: CASSLHSGGNQPQHF; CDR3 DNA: TGTGCCAGCTCACTACATTCAGGGGGCAATCAGCCCCAGCATTTT